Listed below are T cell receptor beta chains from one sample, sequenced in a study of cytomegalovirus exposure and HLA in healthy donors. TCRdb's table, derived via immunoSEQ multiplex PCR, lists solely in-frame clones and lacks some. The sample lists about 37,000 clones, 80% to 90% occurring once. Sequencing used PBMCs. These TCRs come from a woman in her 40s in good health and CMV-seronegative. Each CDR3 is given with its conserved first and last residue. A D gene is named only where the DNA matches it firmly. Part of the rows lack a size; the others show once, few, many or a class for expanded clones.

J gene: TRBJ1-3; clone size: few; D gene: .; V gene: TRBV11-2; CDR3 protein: CASTGWASGNTIYF; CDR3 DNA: TGTGCCAGCACCGGCTGGGCCTCTGGAAACACCATATATTTT
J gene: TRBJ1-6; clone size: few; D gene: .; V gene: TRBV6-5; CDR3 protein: CASSTEYNSPLHF; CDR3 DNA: TGTGCCAGCAGTACAGAATATAATTCACCCCTCCACTTT
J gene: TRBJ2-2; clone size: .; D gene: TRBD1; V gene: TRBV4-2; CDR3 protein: CASSQPGQGNTGELFF; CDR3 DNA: TGTGCCAGCAGCCAACCGGGACAGGGAAACACCGGGGAGCTGTTTTTT
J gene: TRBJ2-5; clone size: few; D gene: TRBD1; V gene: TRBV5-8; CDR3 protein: CASSPGQGVQETQYF; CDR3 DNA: TGTGCCAGCAGCCCGGGACAGGGGGTTCAAGAGACCCAGTACTTC
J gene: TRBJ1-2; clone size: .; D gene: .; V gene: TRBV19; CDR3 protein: CASSSLQGNGYTF; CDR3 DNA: TGTGCCAGTAGTAGCCTTCAGGGGAATGGCTACACCTTC
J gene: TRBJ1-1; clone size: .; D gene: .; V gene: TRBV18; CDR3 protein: CASSPLPGDGTEAFF; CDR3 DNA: TGTGCCAGCTCACCCCTGCCGGGGGATGGAACTGAAGCTTTCTTT
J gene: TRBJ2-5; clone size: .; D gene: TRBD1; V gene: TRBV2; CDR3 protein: CASRGQPTIQETQYF; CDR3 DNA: TGTGCCAGCAGGGGACAGCCGACGATCCAAGAGACCCAGTACTTC
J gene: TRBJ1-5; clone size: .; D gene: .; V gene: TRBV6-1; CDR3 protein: CATRHLSNQPQHF; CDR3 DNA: TGTGCCACCCGACACCTTAGCAATCAGCCCCAGCATTTT
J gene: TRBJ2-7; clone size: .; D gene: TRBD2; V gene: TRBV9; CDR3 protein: CASSPSGGRGYEQYF; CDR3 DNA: TGTGCCAGCAGCCCAAGCGGGGGCAGGGGCTACGAGCAGTACTTC
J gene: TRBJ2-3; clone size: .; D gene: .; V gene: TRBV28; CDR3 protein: CASSSRGVEADTQYF; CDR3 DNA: TGTGCCAGCAGTTCCAGGGGAGTTGAGGCAGATACGCAGTATTTT
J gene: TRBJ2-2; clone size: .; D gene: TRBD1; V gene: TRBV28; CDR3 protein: CATSEGGNTGELFF; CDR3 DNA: TGTGCCACCTCCGAAGGGGGCAACACCGGGGAGCTGTTTTTT
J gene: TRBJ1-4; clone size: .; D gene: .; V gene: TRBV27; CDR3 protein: CASSPVEAANEKLFF; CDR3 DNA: TGTGCCAGCAGTCCCGTCGAAGCGGCTAATGAAAAACTGTTTTTT
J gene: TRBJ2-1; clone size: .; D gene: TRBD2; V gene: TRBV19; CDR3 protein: CASSRTRTAGEQFF; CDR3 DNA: TGTGCCAGTAGCCGGACTAGGACTGCGGGTGAGCAGTTCTTC
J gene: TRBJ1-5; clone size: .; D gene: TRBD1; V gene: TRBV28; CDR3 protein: CASSPDRGQLYSNQPQHF; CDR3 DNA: TGTGCCAGCAGTCCGGACAGGGGCCAACTTTATAGCAATCAGCCCCAGCATTTT
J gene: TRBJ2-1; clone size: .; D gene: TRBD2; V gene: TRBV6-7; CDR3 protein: CASSYSTPTLRLAAREGQFF; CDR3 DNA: TGTGCCAGCAGTTACTCGACACCCACGCTTAGACTAGCGGCCCGTGAGGGGCAGTTCTTC
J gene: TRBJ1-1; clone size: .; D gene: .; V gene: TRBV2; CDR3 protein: CASIRDSPNTEAFF; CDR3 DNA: TGTGCCAGCATTAGAGACAGCCCCAACACTGAAGCTTTCTTT
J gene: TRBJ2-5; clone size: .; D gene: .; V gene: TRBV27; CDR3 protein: CASSFRVQETQYF; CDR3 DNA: TGTGCCAGCAGTTTCCGGGTACAAGAGACCCAGTACTTC
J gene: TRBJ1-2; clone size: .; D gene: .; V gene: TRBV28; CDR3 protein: CASKRLADYTF; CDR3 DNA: TGTGCCAGCAAGCGACTAGCCGACTACACCTTC
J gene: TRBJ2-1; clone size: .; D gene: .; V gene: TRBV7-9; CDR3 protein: CASSFGLAYNEQFF; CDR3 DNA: TGTGCCAGCAGCTTCGGTCTAGCATACAATGAGCAGTTCTTC
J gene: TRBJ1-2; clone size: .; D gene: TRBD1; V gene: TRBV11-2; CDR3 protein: CASSLDRGGGYTF; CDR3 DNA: TGTGCCAGCAGCCTTGACAGGGGAGGTGGCTACACCTTC
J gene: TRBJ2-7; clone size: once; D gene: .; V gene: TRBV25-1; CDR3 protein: CASSEGPGYYEQYF; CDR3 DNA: TGTGCCAGCAGTGAAGGGCCAGGGTACTACGAGCAGTACTTC
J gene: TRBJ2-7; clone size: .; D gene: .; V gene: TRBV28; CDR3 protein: CASSLGTQVYEQYF; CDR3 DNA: TGTGCCAGCAGTCTCGGGACTCAAGTCTACGAGCAGTACTTC
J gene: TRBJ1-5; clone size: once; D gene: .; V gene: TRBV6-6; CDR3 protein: CAGGDSNQPQHF; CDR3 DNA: TGTGCCGGAGGGGATAGCAATCAGCCCCAGCATTTT
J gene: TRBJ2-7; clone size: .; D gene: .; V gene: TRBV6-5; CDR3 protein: CASSYSSGQGGYEQYF; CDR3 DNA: TGTGCCAGCAGTTACTCGAGTGGGCAGGGTGGTTACGAGCAGTACTTC
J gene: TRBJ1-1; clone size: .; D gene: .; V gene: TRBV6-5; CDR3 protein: CASSPRRGTEAFF; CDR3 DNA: TGTGCCAGCAGCCCCCGTCGGGGCACTGAAGCTTTCTTT
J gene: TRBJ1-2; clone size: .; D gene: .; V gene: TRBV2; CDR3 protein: CASNPHSARGDGYTF; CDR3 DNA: TGTGCCAGCAACCCCCACAGCGCCAGGGGTGATGGCTACACCTTC
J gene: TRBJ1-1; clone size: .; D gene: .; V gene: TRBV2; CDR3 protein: CASSGLQGFGDTEAFF; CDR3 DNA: TGTGCCAGCAGCGGATTACAGGGTTTTGGGGACACTGAAGCTTTCTTT
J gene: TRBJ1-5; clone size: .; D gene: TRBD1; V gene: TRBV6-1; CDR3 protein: CASSGQGWGNQPQHF; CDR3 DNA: TGTGCCAGCAGTGGACAGGGGTGGGGCAATCAGCCCCAGCATTTT
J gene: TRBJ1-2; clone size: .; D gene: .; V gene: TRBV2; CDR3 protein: CASIPGGVYGYTF; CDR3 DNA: TGTGCCAGCATACCGGGGGGGGTTTATGGCTACACCTTC
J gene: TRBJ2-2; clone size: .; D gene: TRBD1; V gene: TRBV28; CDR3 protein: CASRWGQGELFF; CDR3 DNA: TGTGCCAGCAGGTGGGGACAGGGGGAGCTGTTTTTT
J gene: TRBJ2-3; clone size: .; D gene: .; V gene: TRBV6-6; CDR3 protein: CASSSYDTQYF; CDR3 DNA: TGTGCCAGCAGTTCGTATGATACGCAGTATTTT
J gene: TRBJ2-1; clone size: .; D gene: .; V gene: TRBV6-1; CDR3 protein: CASSDQGFIYNEQFF; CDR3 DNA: TGTGCCAGCAGTGATCAGGGGTTTATATACAATGAGCAGTTCTTC
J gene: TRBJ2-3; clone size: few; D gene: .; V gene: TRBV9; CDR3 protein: CASSVAVQDTQYF; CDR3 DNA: TGTGCCAGCAGCGTAGCCGTACAAGATACGCAGTATTTT
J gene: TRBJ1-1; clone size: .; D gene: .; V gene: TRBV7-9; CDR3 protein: CASSLEGRGEAFF; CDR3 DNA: TGTGCCAGCAGCTTGGAGGGGCGGGGTGAAGCTTTCTTT
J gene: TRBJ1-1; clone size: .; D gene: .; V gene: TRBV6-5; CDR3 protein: CASSYSTGEAFF; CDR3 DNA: TGTGCCAGCAGTTACTCAACAGGGGAAGCTTTCTTT
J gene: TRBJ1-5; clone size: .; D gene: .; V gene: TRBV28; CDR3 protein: CASSKHTGNQPQHF; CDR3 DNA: TGTGCCAGCAGTAAGCACACGGGAAATCAGCCCCAGCATTTT
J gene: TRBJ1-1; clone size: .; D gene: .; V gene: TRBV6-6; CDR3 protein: CASRDWTEAFF; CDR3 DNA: TGTGCCAGCAGAGACTGGACTGAAGCTTTCTTT
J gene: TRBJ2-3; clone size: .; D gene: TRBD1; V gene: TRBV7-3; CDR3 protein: CASSLRGPADTQYF; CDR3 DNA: TGTGCCAGCAGCTTGAGGGGGCCGGCAGATACGCAGTATTTT
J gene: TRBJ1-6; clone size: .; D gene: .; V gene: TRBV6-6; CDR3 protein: CASSPPYSTYNSPLHF; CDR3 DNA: TGTGCCAGCAGCCCTCCCTACAGTACTTATAATTCACCCCTCCACTTT
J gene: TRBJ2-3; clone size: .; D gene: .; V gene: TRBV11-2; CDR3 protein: CASSLGEGTDTQYF; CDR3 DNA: TGTGCCAGCAGCTTAGGGGAGGGCACAGATACGCAGTATTTT
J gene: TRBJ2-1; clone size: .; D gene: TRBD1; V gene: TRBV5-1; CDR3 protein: CASSLVTGGGYNEQFF; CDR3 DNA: TGCGCCAGCAGCTTGGTCACAGGGGGCGGCTACAATGAGCAGTTCTTC
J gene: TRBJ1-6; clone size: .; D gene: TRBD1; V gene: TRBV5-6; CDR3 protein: CASSLAAGTGDRSPLHF; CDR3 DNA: TGTGCCAGCAGCTTGGCTGCCGGGACAGGGGATCGTTCACCCCTCCACTTT
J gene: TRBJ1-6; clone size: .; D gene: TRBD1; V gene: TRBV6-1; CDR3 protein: CASRTGGNSPLHF; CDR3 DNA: TGTGCCAGCAGGACAGGGGGCAATTCACCCCTCCACTTT
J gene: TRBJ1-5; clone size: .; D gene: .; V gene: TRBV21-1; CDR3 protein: CASSPRTRRTDGNQPQHF; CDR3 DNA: TGTGCCAGCAGCCCCCGAACCAGAAGGACAGACGGCAATCAGCCCCAGCATTTT
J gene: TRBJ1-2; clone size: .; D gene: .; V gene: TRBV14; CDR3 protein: CASSPELHHSYGYTF; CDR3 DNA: TGTGCCAGCAGCCCGGAGCTACACCACTCCTATGGCTACACCTTC
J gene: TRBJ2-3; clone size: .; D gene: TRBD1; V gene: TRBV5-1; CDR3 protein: CASSMGQRDTQYF; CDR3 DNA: TGCGCCAGCAGCATGGGACAGCGAGATACGCAGTATTTT
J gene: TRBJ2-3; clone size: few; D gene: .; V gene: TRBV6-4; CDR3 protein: CASSPQDTDTQYF; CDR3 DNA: TGTGCCAGCAGTCCACAGGACACAGATACGCAGTATTTT
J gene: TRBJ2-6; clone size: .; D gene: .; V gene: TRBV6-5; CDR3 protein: CASRPTGSGANVLTF; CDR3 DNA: TGTGCCAGCAGACCGACGGGCTCTGGGGCCAACGTCCTGACTTTC
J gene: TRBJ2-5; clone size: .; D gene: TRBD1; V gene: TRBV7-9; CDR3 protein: CASSLTPGQGEETQYF; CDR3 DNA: TGTGCCAGCAGCCTAACCCCGGGACAGGGTGAAGAGACCCAGTACTTC
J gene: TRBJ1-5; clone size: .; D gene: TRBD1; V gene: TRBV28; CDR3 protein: CASSSAGQGRQPQHF; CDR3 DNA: TGTGCCAGCAGTTCGGCCGGACAGGGAAGACAGCCCCAGCATTTT
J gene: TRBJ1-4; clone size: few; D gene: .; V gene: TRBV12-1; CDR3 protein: CASSFVSGASEKLFF; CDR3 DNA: TGTGCCAGCAGCTTTGTTAGCGGGGCTAGTGAAAAACTGTTTTTT
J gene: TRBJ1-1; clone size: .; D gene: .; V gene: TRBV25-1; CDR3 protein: CASSRGGLDTEAFF; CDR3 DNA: TGTGCCAGCAGTCGAGGGGGTTTAGACACTGAAGCTTTCTTT
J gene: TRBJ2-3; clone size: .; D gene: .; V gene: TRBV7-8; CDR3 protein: CASSPPQVDTQYF; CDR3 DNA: TGTGCCAGCAGCCCCCCCCAGGTGGATACGCAGTATTTT